A single sample gave rise to the 26 T cell receptor beta chains below, sequenced in a study of early T cells in non-severe SARS-CoV-2 infection. TCRdb ran MiXCR on the 5' RACE reads and lists one entry per CDR3 protein. Of tens of thousands of distinct CDR3 sequences in the sample, approximately 13% were seen once. Sequencing was performed on whole blood. All receptors derive from an adult who was a healthcare worker with PCR-confirmed SARS-CoV-2 infection or an uninfected control (not recorded which).

This chain connects TRBV14 to TRBJ1-1; no firm D call. Per the germline V gene, CDR1 is SGHDN and CDR2 is FVKESK. This CDR3 region has 14 residues. V was pared by 0 bases and J by 5 bases, with 10 bases between. CDR3 sequence (DNA): TGTGCCAGCAGCCAAGATCCTTTCCTGACTGAAGCTTTCTTT. Protein: CASSQDPFLTEAFF. Using reference TRBV14 and TRBJ1-1 for the parts outside the CDR3, the full variable domain is EAGVTQFPSHSVIEKGQTVTLRCDPISGHDNLYWYRRVMGKEIKFLLHFVKESKQDESGMPNNRFLAERTGGTYSTLKVQPAELEDSGVYFCASSQDPFLTEAFFGQGTRLTVV.

This chain uses TRBV20-1 with TRBJ1-3; D unclear. This CDR3 spans 14 amino acids. Trimming removed 6 bases at V and 2 bases at J, with 14 bases between. Looked up from germline, CDR1 is DFQATT and CDR2 is SNEGSKA (reference sequence). As DNA, the CDR3 is TGCAGTGCCCGACAAGGCTCCGCTGGAAACACCATATATTTT. Encoded protein: CSARQGSAGNTIYF.

With regard to this clonotype: At one end, the junction sequence differs from germline, possibly due to a read error. The genes are TRBV7-2 and TRBJ1-3, with no clear D. CDR1 and CDR2 from the germline V gene are SGHTA and FQGNSA. The CDR3 totals 15 residues. The CDR3 region has the DNA TGTGCCAGCAGCTTGGACGGAAGCTCTGAAAACACCATATATTTT. It translates to CASSLDGSSENTIYF.

The chain has TRBV6-6 and TRBJ1-6; D is perhaps TRBD1 (6 bases). The CDR3 contains 14 residues. The germline V and J ends were trimmed by 6 bases and 7 bases, with 13 bases remaining between them. Germline CDR1 and CDR2: MNHNY and SVGAGI (reference sequence). The CDR3 coding sequence is TGTGCCAGCAGCACCGGGACACCGAATTCACCCCTCCACTTT. Amino acids: CASSTGTPNSPLHF.

A few counts support this clonotype. The genes are TRBV7-8 and TRBJ2-1, with D possibly TRBD2 on 5 matching bases. In germline, CDR1 is SGHVS, CDR2 FQNEAQ. Trimming took 1 base from V and 16 from J, leaving 14 bases between them. The CDR3 is 12 residues long. This CDR3 is CASSLGRDALFF. CDR3 in DNA: TGTGCCAGCAGCTTAGGACGGGATGCCCTATTCTTC.

This chain uses TRBV7-8 with TRBJ2-4, with 7 bases aligning to TRBD1. V shed 5 bases, J shed 3 bases, and the junction held 13 bases outside the gene matches. Germline lookup yields CDR1 SGHVS and CDR2 FQNEAQ. The CDR3 length is 17 residues. In nucleotides, the CDR3 is TGTGCCAGCAGCCCCAACCCAGGGGGTAGTAGCAAAAACATTCAGTACTTC. Its translation is CASSPNPGGSSKNIQYF. The entire variable domain, with the rest obtained from reference TRBV7-8 and TRBJ2-4, is as follows: GAGVSQSPRYKVAKRGQDVALRCDPISGHVSLFWYQQALGQGPEFLTYFQNEAQLDKSGLPSDRFFAERPEGSVSTLKIQRTQQEDSAVYLCASSPNPGGSSKNIQYFGAGTRLSVL.

The chain carries TRBV5-1 and TRBJ2-3; 8 bases agree with TRBD1. The V gene end was trimmed by 4 bases and the J gene end by 5 bases; junction bases not matched to a gene: 6. CDR3 length equals 14 residues. CDR1 is SGHRS, CDR2 YFSETQ, per germline. CDR3 in amino acids: CASSETGAKDTQYF. CDR3 in DNA: TGCGCCAGCAGCGAGACAGGGGCCAAAGATACGCAGTATTTT.

There are many counts of this clonotype. The chain joins TRBV2 to TRBJ2-7; D tentatively reads TRBD1 or TRBD2 (5 bases each). The CDR3 extends over 15 amino acids. The V and J ends lost 4 bases and 3 bases respectively, with 16 bases between them. Germline-derived CDR1 and CDR2 are SNHLY and FYNNEI. For the CDR3, the DNA is TGTGCCAGCAGTGGTCACGGGACGGAGATCTACGAGCAGTACTTC. Translated, it gives CASSGHGTEIYEQYF.

This sequence joins TRBV12-3 or TRBV12-4 and TRBJ1-2; D remains unclear. Trimming took off 0 bases at V and 3 bases at J, with 8 bases between the two ends. The CDR3 contains 14 residues. The CDR3 DNA follows: TGTGCCAGCAGTTTAGCGCCCGTAGACTATGGCTACACCTTC. Its protein product is CASSLAPVDYGYTF.

This clonotype has a count of ten or more. The gene calls are TRBV12-3 or TRBV12-4 and TRBJ1-2, with a weak D call TRBD1 (6 bases). Trimming shortened V by 5 bases and J by 6 bases, and 19 bases separated the two germline ends. CDR3 length: 15 residues. CDR3 residues: CASSTRLRGGDGYTF. For the CDR3, the DNA is TGTGCCAGCAGTACCCGCCTCAGGGGTGGGGATGGCTACACCTTC.

This clonotype has a handful of counts. The chain combines TRBV27 with TRBJ1-1; D unresolved. V was pared by 8 bases and J by 0 bases, with 13 bases between. Germline V CDR1 and CDR2: MNHEY, SMNVEV (reference sequence). This CDR3 is built from 14 residues. For the CDR3, the DNA is TGTGCCAGCCGATCAATCACGTTGAACACTGAAGCTTTCTTT. This sequence encodes CASRSITLNTEAFF.

V is TRBV25-1 and J is TRBJ2-4; D might be TRBD1 (6 bases). The germline gives CDR1 MGHDK, CDR2 SYGVNS. V was clipped by 2 bases and J by 4 bases, with 6 bases between them. The CDR3 has 13 amino acids. For the CDR3, the DNA is TGTGCCAGCAGTGAAAGGGGGAAAAACATTCAGTACTTC. Its protein product is CASSERGKNIQYF.

This clonotype was detected a few times. The chain is built from TRBV27 and TRBJ1-1; D is ambiguous. The germline CDR1 and CDR2 sequences are MNHEY and SMNVEV (reference sequence). The CDR3 is 13 amino acids. V gave up 7 bases and J gave up 0 bases, with 9 bases separating them. The CDR3: CASTNTVNTEAFF. The CDR3 coding sequence is TGTGCCAGCACCAATACAGTGAACACTGAAGCTTTCTTT.

Ten or more counts support this clonotype. J is TRBJ1-5 and V is TRBV7-2, with 10 bases aligning to TRBD1. CDR1 SGHTA and CDR2 FQGNSA come from the germline V gene. The CDR3 loop spans 14 amino acids. J lost 6 bases, V lost 5 bases, and 4 bases had no gene match. DNA of the CDR3: TGTGCCAGCAGCCAGGGACAGGGGTTTCAGCCCCAGCATTTT. Translated: CASSQGQGFQPQHF.

This clonotype was counted only a few times. V is TRBV29-1 and J is TRBJ2-3, with a weak D call TRBD2 (5 bases). Germline assignment: CDR1 SQVTM and CDR2 ANQGSEA. Trimming pared 7 bases from V and 8 bases from J, leaving 10 bases between. CDR3 length: 10 residues. CDR3 region: CSAVEGTQYF. The DNA for the CDR3 is TGCAGCGCCGTAGAGGGTACGCAGTATTTT.

This clonotype occurred many times. A junction boundary mismatches the germline segment, possibly from a read error. This chain connects TRBV5-1 to TRBJ1-1; 7 bases are a match to TRBD1. CDR1 and CDR2 (germline): SGHRS, YFSETQ. The CDR3 extends over 15 amino acids. The CDR3 loop reads CASSFLGGGNAEAFF. CDR3 nucleotide sequence: TGCGCCAGCAGCTTTTTAGGGGGCGGGAACGCTGAAGCTTTCTTT. Drawing the rest from reference TRBV5-1 and TRBJ1-1, the complete variable domain is KAGVTQTPRYLIKTRGQQVTLSCSPISGHRSVSWYQQTPGQGLQFLFEYFSETQRNKGNFPGRFSGRQFSNSRSEMNVSTLELGDSALYLCASSFLGGGNAEAFFGQGTRLTVV.

The chain carries TRBV9 and TRBJ2-1, with TRBD2 matching 12 bases. The CDR3 runs to 18 residues. V gave up 0 bases and J gave up 8 bases; unmatched junction bases: 12. Per the germline V gene, CDR1 is SGDLS and CDR2 is YYNGEE. The CDR3 region has the DNA TGTGCCAGCAGCGTAGCCCCAGAAAGAGGACTAGCGGGACATGAGCAGTTCTTC. Its protein is CASSVAPERGLAGHEQFF.

This clonotype was observed many times. The chain couples TRBV12-3 or TRBV12-4 to TRBJ2-7; D ambiguous. The V end lost 3 bases, the J end lost 4 bases, and 13 bases lay between the germline ends. This CDR3 contains 14 residues. The CDR3 is CASSFAQVGYEQYF. The DNA for the CDR3 is TGTGCCAGCAGTTTCGCCCAGGTGGGTTACGAGCAGTACTTC.

This clonotype was counted ten times or more. V is TRBV14 and J is TRBJ2-1, with 7 nucleotides matching TRBD1. V lost 0 bases to trimming and J lost 5 bases; unmatched junction nucleotides: 7. CDR1 SGHDN and CDR2 FVKESK come from the germline V gene. There are 16 residues in the CDR3. This CDR3 reads CASSQETGVLDNEQFF. Written as DNA, the CDR3 is TGTGCCAGCAGCCAAGAAACAGGGGTACTCGACAATGAGCAGTTCTTC.

This clonotype has only a few counts. This chain joins TRBV6-2 or TRBV6-3 and TRBJ2-3; D is unresolved. Germline loops: CDR1 MNHEY, CDR2 SVGEGT. The V end was cut by 1 base, the J end by 5 bases, with 13 bases between. This CDR3 has 15 residues. CDR3 amino acids: CASSYWAERRDTQYF. CDR3 nucleotides: TGTGCCAGCAGTTACTGGGCGGAAAGGAGAGATACGCAGTATTTT.

This clonotype was counted ten times or more. V and J are TRBV5-1 and TRBJ2-3, with TRBD1 as a possible D gene (5 bases). Between the trimmed V and J ends, which lost 6 bases and 2 bases, there was a span of 16 bases. The V gene's germline CDR1 is SGHRS and CDR2 YFSETQ. This CDR3 spans 15 amino acids. The CDR3: CASNGGARPTDTQYF. The CDR3 nucleotides are TGCGCCAGCAACGGTGGGGCGAGACCCACAGATACGCAGTATTTT.

J is TRBJ2-1 and V is TRBV28; D call uncertain. The germline V and J ends were trimmed by 5 bases and 9 bases, with 14 bases remaining between them. Germline V gene sequence: CDR1 MDHEN, CDR2 SYDVKM. This CDR3 has 13 residues. For the CDR3, the DNA is TGTGCCAGCAGTACAGAGGTGGTGGGTGAGCAGTTCTTC. Encoded protein: CASSTEVVGEQFF.

This clonotype came up a few times. The chain combines TRBV9 with TRBJ2-1; the D gene is possibly TRBD2 (6 bases). Trimming took 0 bases from V and 6 from J, leaving 10 bases between them. Germline lookup yields CDR1 SGDLS and CDR2 YYNGEE. There are 14 residues in the CDR3. The CDR3 sequence is CASSVGGSGNEQFF. The CDR3 bases are TGTGCCAGCAGCGTAGGCGGTAGCGGCAATGAGCAGTTCTTC.

The chain has TRBV28 and TRBJ2-5; TRBD1 aligns across 9 bases. The CDR3 totals 14 residues. Trimming cost V 5 bases and J 4 bases; bases outside gene matches: 5. The germline CDR1 and CDR2 sequences are MDHEN and SYDVKM. CDR3: CASSLDRGPETQYF. Here the CDR3 DNA reads TGTGCCAGCAGTCTGGACAGGGGACCAGAGACCCAGTACTTC.

The chain combines TRBV10-3 with TRBJ2-5; 11 bases match TRBD1. The CDR3 is 13 amino acids. In germline, CDR1 is ENHRY, CDR2 SYGVKD. V shed 6 bases, J shed 4 bases, and the junction held 1 base outside the gene matches. The CDR3 sequence is CAISGQGAETQYF. CDR3 nucleotides: TGTGCCATCAGCGGACAGGGGGCAGAGACCCAGTACTTC.

J is TRBJ2-5 and V is TRBV7-9; 8 nucleotides line up with TRBD2. Germline-derived CDR1 and CDR2 are SEHNR and FQNEAQ (reference sequence). J lost 2 bases, V lost 4 bases, and 3 bases had no gene match. CDR3 length equals 14 residues. CDR3 nucleotides: TGTGCCAGCAGCTCACTAGCGGCTCAAGAGACCCAGTACTTC. This gives the protein CASSSLAAQETQYF. The entire variable domain, with the rest obtained from reference TRBV7-9 and TRBJ2-5, is as follows: DTGVSQNPRHKITKRGQNVTFRCDPISEHNRLYWYRQTLGQGPEFLTYFQNEAQLEKSRLLSDRFSAERPKGSFSTLEIQRTEQGDSAMYLCASSSLAAQETQYFGPGTRLLVL.